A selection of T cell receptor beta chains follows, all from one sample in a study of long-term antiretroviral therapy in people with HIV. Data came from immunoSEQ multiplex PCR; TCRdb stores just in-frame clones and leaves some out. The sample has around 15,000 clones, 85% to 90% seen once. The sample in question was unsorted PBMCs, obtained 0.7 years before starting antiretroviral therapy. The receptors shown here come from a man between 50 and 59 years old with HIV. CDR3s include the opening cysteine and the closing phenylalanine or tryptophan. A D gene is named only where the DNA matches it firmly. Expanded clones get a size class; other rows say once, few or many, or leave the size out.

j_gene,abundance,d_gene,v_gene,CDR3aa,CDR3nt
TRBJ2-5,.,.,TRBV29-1,CSVDAPGETQYF,TGCAGCGTTGACGCTCCGGGGGAGACCCAGTACTTC
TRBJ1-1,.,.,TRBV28,CASSLGGPEAFF,TGTGCCAGCAGTTTAGGCGGCCCTGAAGCTTTCTTT
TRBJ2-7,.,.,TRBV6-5,CASSQGPLYEQYF,TGTGCCAGCAGTCAGGGCCCTCTCTACGAGCAGTACTTC
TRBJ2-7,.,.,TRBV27,CASPCAGATYEQYF,TGTGCCAGCCCCTGTGCAGGGGCGACCTACGAGCAGTACTTC
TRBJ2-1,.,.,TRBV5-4,CASSFTGQGYNEQFF,TGTGCCAGCAGCTTTACTGGTCAGGGGTACAATGAGCAGTTCTTC
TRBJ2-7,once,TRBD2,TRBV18,CASSFLAGGSSYEQYF,TGTGCCAGCTCATTCCTAGCGGGGGGGAGCTCCTACGAGCAGTACTTC
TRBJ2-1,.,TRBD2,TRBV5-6,CASSPPGREGINEQFF,TGTGCCAGCAGCCCTCCTGGGCGGGAGGGAATCAATGAGCAGTTCTTC
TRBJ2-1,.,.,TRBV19,CASSMTTSSYNEQFF,TGTGCCAGTAGTATGACTACTAGCTCCTACAATGAGCAGTTCTTC
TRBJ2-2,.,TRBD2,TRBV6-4,CASSEVAGDTGELFF,TGTGCCAGCAGTGAAGTAGCGGGAGACACCGGGGAGCTGTTTTTT
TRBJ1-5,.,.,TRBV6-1,CASSYNPGNQPQHF,TGTGCCAGCAGCTACAACCCCGGGAATCAGCCCCAGCATTTT
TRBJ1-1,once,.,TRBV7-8,CASSLYANTEAFF,TGTGCCAGCAGCTTGTACGCTAACACTGAAGCTTTCTTT
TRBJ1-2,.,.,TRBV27,CASSKNRDQNYGYTF,TGTGCCAGCAGCAAAAACAGGGACCAAAACTATGGCTACACCTTC
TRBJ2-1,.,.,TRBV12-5,CASGLLVVGDSYNEQFF,TGTGCTAGTGGTCTACTGGTGGTGGGGGACTCCTACAATGAGCAGTTCTTC
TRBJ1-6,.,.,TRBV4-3,CASSQDVGRNSPLHF,TGCGCCAGCAGCCAAGATGTGGGGCGGAATTCACCCCTCCACTTT
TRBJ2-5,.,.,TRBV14,CASSLGETQYF,TGTGCCAGCAGCCTGGGAGAGACCCAGTACTTC
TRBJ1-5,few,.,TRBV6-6,CASSYRGTQPQHF,TGTGCCAGCAGTTACAGGGGAACTCAGCCCCAGCATTTT
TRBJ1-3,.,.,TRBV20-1,CSAYTGNTIYF,TGCAGTGCCTACACTGGAAACACCATATATTTT
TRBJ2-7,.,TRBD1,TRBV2,CASSDPGQGPYEQYF,TGTGCCAGCAGTGATCCGGGACAGGGGCCCTACGAGCAGTACTTC
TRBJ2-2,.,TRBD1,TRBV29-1,CSVEGDRAITGELFF,TGCAGCGTTGAGGGAGACAGGGCGATCACCGGGGAGCTGTTTTTT
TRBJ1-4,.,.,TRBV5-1,CASSLAGYNEKLFF,TGCGCCAGCAGCTTGGCCGGGTATAATGAAAAACTGTTTTTT
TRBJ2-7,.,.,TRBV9,CASSYTGLDEQYF,TGTGCCAGCAGCTACACTGGCCTTGACGAGCAGTACTTC
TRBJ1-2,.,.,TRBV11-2,CASSLDPNSHGYTF,TGTGCCAGCAGCTTAGATCCCAACAGCCATGGCTACACCTTC
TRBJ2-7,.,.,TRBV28,CASNPRRGGASYEQYF,TGTGCCAGCAACCCCCGGAGGGGGGGGGCCTCCTACGAGCAGTACTTC
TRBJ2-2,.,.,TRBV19,CASSKWGTSPTNTGELFF,TGTGCCAGTAGTAAATGGGGCACTTCCCCGACGAACACCGGGGAGCTGTTTTTT
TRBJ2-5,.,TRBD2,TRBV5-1,CASSSRLAGRQETQYF,TGCGCCAGCAGCTCAAGACTAGCGGGGAGGCAAGAGACCCAGTACTTC
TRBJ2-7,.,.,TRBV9,CASSVLDTAYEQYF,TGTGCCAGCAGCGTTTTGGACACAGCCTACGAGCAGTACTTC
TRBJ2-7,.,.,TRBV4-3,CASSPREGNGEQYF,TGCGCCAGCAGCCCCCGGGAAGGGAATGGCGAGCAGTACTTC
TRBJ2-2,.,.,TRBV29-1,CSVGGNQDPGELFF,TGCAGCGTCGGCGGAAACCAAGACCCCGGGGAGCTGTTTTTT
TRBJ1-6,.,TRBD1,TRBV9,CASSEGQLINSPLHF,TGTGCCAGCAGCGAGGGACAGCTAATTAATTCACCCCTCCACTTT
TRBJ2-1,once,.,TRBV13,CASSEGGEGDEQFF,TGTGCCAGCAGCGAGGGGGGGGAAGGCGATGAGCAGTTCTTC
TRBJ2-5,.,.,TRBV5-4,CASSTPGGETQYF,TGTGCCAGCAGCACCCCGGGTGGGGAGACCCAGTACTTC
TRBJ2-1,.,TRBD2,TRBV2,CASSVAGGDNNEQFF,TGTGCCAGCTCCGTGGCGGGGGGCGATAACAATGAGCAGTTCTTC
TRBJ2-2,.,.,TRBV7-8,CASSLGGSRWGTGELFF,TGTGCCAGCAGCTTAGGAGGTAGCAGGTGGGGGACCGGGGAGCTGTTTTTT
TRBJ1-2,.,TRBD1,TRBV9,CASSVRDRGLGYTF,TGTGCCAGCAGCGTAAGGGACAGGGGGCTCGGCTACACCTTC
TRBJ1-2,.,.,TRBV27,CASSPIKRTAYSNYGYTF,TGTGCCAGCAGTCCCATAAAACGGACAGCCTATTCTAACTATGGCTACACCTTC
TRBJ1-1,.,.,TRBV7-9,CASSSALGGNTEAFF,TGTGCCAGCAGCTCCGCCCTGGGGGGGAACACTGAAGCTTTCTTT
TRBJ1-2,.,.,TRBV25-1,CASSELRVNGGYTF,TGTGCCAGCAGTGAATTGCGGGTGAATGGTGGCTACACCTTC
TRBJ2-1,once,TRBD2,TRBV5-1,CASSSGRLAGVAEQFF,TGCGCCAGCAGCTCGGGGAGGCTAGCGGGAGTTGCGGAGCAGTTCTTC
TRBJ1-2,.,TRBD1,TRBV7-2,CASSLVGQGGGYTF,TGTGCCAGCAGCTTAGTGGGACAGGGTGGTGGCTACACCTTC
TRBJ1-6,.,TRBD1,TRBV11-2,CASSLLKDRVESPLHF,TGTGCCAGCAGCTTACTGAAGGACAGGGTAGAGTCACCCCTCCACTTT
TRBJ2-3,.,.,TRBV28,CASSLDGPDTQYF,TGTGCCAGCAGTTTAGACGGGCCAGATACGCAGTATTTT
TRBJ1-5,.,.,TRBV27,CASSPRGTQNQPQHF,TGTGCCAGCAGTCCGAGGGGGACTCAAAATCAGCCCCAGCATTTT
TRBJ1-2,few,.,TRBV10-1,CASSESPGNGYTF,TGCGCCAGCAGTGAGTCTCCGGGGAATGGCTACACCTTC
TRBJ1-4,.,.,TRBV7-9,CASQLAQGLTEKLFF,TGTGCCAGCCAATTAGCCCAGGGGTTAACTGAAAAACTGTTTTTT
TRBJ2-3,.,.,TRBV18,CASSPIIGSDTQYF,TGTGCCAGCTCACCAATTATAGGATCAGATACGCAGTATTTT
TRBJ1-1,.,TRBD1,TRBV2,CASRRQGWDTEAFF,TGTGCCAGCAGACGACAGGGTTGGGACACTGAAGCTTTCTTT
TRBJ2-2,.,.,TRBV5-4,CASSLVRFRGAGELFF,TGTGCCAGCAGCTTGGTCCGATTCAGGGGGGCCGGGGAGCTGTTTTTT
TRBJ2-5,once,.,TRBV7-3,CASSRGGGGETQYF,TGTGCCAGCAGCCGAGGAGGAGGCGGAGAGACCCAGTACTTC
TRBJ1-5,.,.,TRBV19,CASSIDHLNQPQHF,TGTGCCAGTAGTATCGACCACCTTAATCAGCCCCAGCATTTT
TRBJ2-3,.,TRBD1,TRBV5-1,CASQGVGPPDTQYF,TGCGCCAGCCAGGGGGTGGGGCCCCCAGATACGCAGTATTTT